The 8 T cell receptor beta chains presented below share a single source sample, sequenced in a study of blood T cell repertoires in COVID-19. The method was immunoSEQ multiplex PCR; TCRdb's version includes in-frame clones alone and lacks a portion of them. The top ten hold roughly 1.8% of the sample, which has 250,000 to 300,000 clones, 86% seen once. What was sequenced was peripheral blood. These receptors were collected from a man between 25 and 39 years old with active or convalescent COVID-19.

On this clone itself: The sample carries other DNA sequences with the same CDR3. In DNA, the CDR3 is TGTGCCAGCAGTTACCGAGGACAGGGCGCCTACGAGCAGTACTTC. This encodes CASSYRGQGAYEQYF. The rearrangement links TRBV6-5 to TRBJ2-7, with 8 nucleotides matching TRBD1. V shed 2 bases and J 2 bases; nucleotides not matched to a gene: 5. Germline assignment: CDR1 MNHEY and CDR2 SVGAGI. This CDR3 is built from 15 residues.

The V and J genes are TRBV5-6 and TRBJ2-3; no clear D. The CDR3 consists of 14 residues. V lost 4 bases, J lost 1 base, and 10 bases lay in between. CDR1 is SGHDT, CDR2 YYEEEE, per germline. The CDR3 sequence: CASSSLGGTDTQYF. In nucleotides, the CDR3 is TGTGCCAGCAGCAGTCTAGGAGGCACAGATACGCAGTATTTT.

V is TRBV7-9 and J is TRBJ1-1; 9 bases align to TRBD1. CDR3 length: 15 amino acids. After removal of 5 bases from V and 1 base from J, the junction contained 5 bases not matched to a gene. CDR1 and CDR2 (germline): SEHNR, FQNEAQ (reference sequence). CDR3 region: CASSRRQGGNTEAFF. Written as DNA, the CDR3 is TGTGCCAGCAGCCGCAGACAGGGGGGGAACACTGAAGCTTTCTTT.

This clone is classed as medium-sized. The genes are TRBV10-3 and TRBJ2-7; D is perhaps TRBD1 (5 bases). The V end lost 11 bases, the J end lost 1 base, and 9 bases lay between the germline ends. The germline gives CDR1 ENHRY, CDR2 SYGVKD. The length of the CDR3 is 11 residues. CDR3 DNA sequence: TGTGCCCCGCAGGGTTCCTACGAGCAGTACTTC. Protein: CAPQGSYEQYF.

CDR3 amino acids: CAWSQGPMGAFF. For the CDR3, the DNA is TGTGCCTGGAGTCAGGGTCCAATGGGGGCTTTCTTT. The V gene is TRBV30, the J gene TRBJ1-1, with D possibly being TRBD1 (5 bases). This CDR3 contains 12 residues. Trimming removed 2 bases at V and 11 bases at J, with 15 bases between. The V gene's germline CDR1 is GTSNPN and CDR2 SVGIG (reference sequence).

The V gene is TRBV9, the J gene TRBJ2-1; 13 positions match TRBD2. The CDR3 is 17 residues long. V dropped 1 base and J dropped 6; count of bases not matched to a gene: 7. CDR1 and CDR2 from the germline V gene are SGDLS and YYNGEE. CDR3 in amino acids: CASSVTSGGAFLNEQFF. The CDR3 nucleotides read TGTGCCAGCAGCGTAACTAGCGGGGGGGCCTTTCTCAATGAGCAGTTCTTC.

This chain connects TRBV10-2 to TRBJ2-1; 11 nucleotides agree with TRBD2. This CDR3 spans 16 amino acids. J was trimmed by 6 bases and V by 0 bases; bases with no gene match: 4. The germline gives CDR1 WSHSY, CDR2 SAAADI. DNA of the CDR3: TGCGCCAGCAGTGAGTCTAGCGGGGGGGCCGTCAATGAGCAGTTCTTC. Protein sequence: CASSESSGGAVNEQFF.

This clone was counted between two and nine times. V and J are TRBV7-2 and TRBJ2-1; D is undetermined. V lost 11 bases and J lost 1, with 9 bases in between. Germline values: CDR1 SGHTA, CDR2 FQGNSA. CDR3 length: 12 residues. The CDR3 DNA reads TGTGCCTTCGGGTATTCCTACAATGAGCAGTTCTTC. Protein sequence: CAFGYSYNEQFF.